The TCR beta chain under discussion was sequenced for a study of response to subunit inactivated influenza vaccine. The table lists this clonotype with a few counts. What it recognizes is unknown. The V end was cut by 2 bases, the J end by 5 bases, with 9 bases between. Germline V gene lookup returns CDR1 LNHDA and CDR2 SQIVND (reference sequence). The CDR3 covers 13 residues. MiXCR was run by TCRdb on the RT-PCR reads, yielding one entry per CDR3 protein. The repertoire holds around 750,000 distinct CDR3 sequences, with 21% as singletons. General observations from the study: The authors proposed limited new T cell recruitment per seasonal influenza vaccination.

Sequenced here: PBMCs from blood, sampled less than 6 days after vaccination. This chain joins TRBV19 and TRBJ2-5; D remains unclear. The TCR comes from a man aged 50 to 60 who received an inactivated influenza vaccine. The CDR3: CASSIRVAETQYF. The CDR3, as DNA: TGTGCCAGTAGTATAAGGGTTGCGGAGACCCAGTACTTC.